These T cell receptor beta chains were read from a single sample in a study of identical twins. Each CDR3 protein is one row after TCRdb ran MiXCR on the 5' RACE reads. The table shows about 530,000 distinct CDR3 sequences, with around 22% occurring only once. These sequences were also reported in another study, on yellow fever vaccine responses in identical twins.

The source material was CD4+ T cells sorted from blood. These receptors were taken from a woman under 30 in good health. CDR3s leave out the opening cysteine and the closing phenylalanine or tryptophan.

V gene: TRBV12-3/TRBV12-4; J gene: TRBJ2-3; CDR3 protein: ASSLSSGRTDTQY
V gene: TRBV3-1; J gene: TRBJ2-1; CDR3 protein: ASSQQRTSGSYNEQF
V gene: TRBV27; J gene: TRBJ2-3; CDR3 protein: ASRISIGEPLTDTQY
V gene: TRBV6-1; J gene: TRBJ1-1; CDR3 protein: ASSEYARNTEAF
V gene: TRBV2; J gene: TRBJ1-6; CDR3 protein: ASRADRDSPLH
V gene: TRBV11-2; J gene: TRBJ2-1; CDR3 protein: ASSLVGSFANEQF
V gene: TRBV20-1; J gene: TRBJ2-3; CDR3 protein: SADHYLGTDTQY
V gene: TRBV29-1; J gene: TRBJ2-7; CDR3 protein: SVDIAGAEQY
V gene: TRBV7-9; J gene: TRBJ1-1; CDR3 protein: ASSLEARGGAAF
V gene: TRBV7-8; J gene: TRBJ2-2; CDR3 protein: ASSLGTSGGNTGELF
V gene: TRBV5-1; J gene: TRBJ2-1; CDR3 protein: ASSGGRANEQF
V gene: TRBV18; J gene: TRBJ2-1; CDR3 protein: ASSSGVGVNEQF
V gene: TRBV12-3/TRBV12-4; J gene: TRBJ1-1; CDR3 protein: ASSWGRFMNTEAF
V gene: TRBV28; J gene: TRBJ2-7; CDR3 protein: ASSLVGAPYEQY
V gene: TRBV15; J gene: TRBJ1-6; CDR3 protein: ATSRSEDRTNSPLH
V gene: TRBV10-3; J gene: TRBJ1-1; CDR3 protein: AISEGISQNTEAF
V gene: TRBV13; J gene: TRBJ1-3; CDR3 protein: ASSLRVYAGNTIY
V gene: TRBV12-3/TRBV12-4; J gene: TRBJ2-1; CDR3 protein: ASSKIQAPVNNEQF
V gene: TRBV18; J gene: TRBJ1-1; CDR3 protein: ASSPKRDGYTEAF
V gene: TRBV7-7; J gene: TRBJ2-2; CDR3 protein: ASSRRLAGGGRGELF
V gene: TRBV5-5; J gene: TRBJ2-7; CDR3 protein: ASSLGPGPYEQY
V gene: TRBV29-1; J gene: TRBJ2-1; CDR3 protein: SVANRVSRDEQF
V gene: TRBV24-1; J gene: TRBJ2-2; CDR3 protein: ATSGLAGDTGELF
V gene: TRBV18; J gene: TRBJ1-5; CDR3 protein: ASSPDSYQPQH
V gene: TRBV2; J gene: TRBJ2-3; CDR3 protein: ASHTNPGTSGGSGQY
V gene: TRBV7-8; J gene: TRBJ1-2; CDR3 protein: ASSLGGQGYGYT
V gene: TRBV24-1; J gene: TRBJ2-1; CDR3 protein: ATRGRGAGDNTEQF
V gene: TRBV12-3/TRBV12-4; J gene: TRBJ2-5; CDR3 protein: ASSLGTSGRDQETQY
V gene: TRBV6-1; J gene: TRBJ2-1; CDR3 protein: ASSTGLAGGRNEQF